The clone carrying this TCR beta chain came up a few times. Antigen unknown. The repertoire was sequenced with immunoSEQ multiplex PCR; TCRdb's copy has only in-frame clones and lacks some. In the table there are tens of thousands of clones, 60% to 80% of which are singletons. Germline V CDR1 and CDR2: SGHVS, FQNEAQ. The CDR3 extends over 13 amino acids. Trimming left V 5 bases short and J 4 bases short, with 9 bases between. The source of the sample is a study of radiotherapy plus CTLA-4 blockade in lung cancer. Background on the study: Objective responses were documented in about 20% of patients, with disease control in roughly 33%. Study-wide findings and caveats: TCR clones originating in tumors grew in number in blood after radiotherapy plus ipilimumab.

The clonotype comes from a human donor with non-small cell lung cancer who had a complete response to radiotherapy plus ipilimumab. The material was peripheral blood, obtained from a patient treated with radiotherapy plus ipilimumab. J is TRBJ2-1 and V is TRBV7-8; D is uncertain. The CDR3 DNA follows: TGTGCCAGCAGCCTGGAGAATTACAATGAGCAGTTCTTC. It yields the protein CASSLENYNEQFF.